There are many counts of the clone carrying this TCR beta chain. Its target is unknown. These data belong to a study of T cells in Graves' hyperthyroidism and ophthalmopathy. Amplification targeted TCR beta CDR3 regions from RNA transcripts. HTBI primers were used for first-round RT-PCR of the TCR CDR3. MiXCR, run by TCRdb on the multiplex PCR reads, gives a single entry per CDR3 protein. This sample has about half a million distinct CDR3 sequences, with roughly a quarter found just once. Study findings and constraints: The model anticipated ophthalmopathy a median approximately 6.7 months pre-onset.

Sequences were obtained from blood. This receptor was identified in a woman aged 30 to 39 with Graves' ophthalmopathy.

CDR3: CSVWDRYYGYTF. The DNA for the CDR3 is TGCAGCGTCTGGGACAGATACTATGGCTACACCTTC. This sequence joins TRBV29-1 and TRBJ1-2; 7 nucleotides align to TRBD1. The CDR3 sequence is 12 residues long. Trimming at V came to 6 bases and at J to 3 bases, leaving 4 bases not matched to a gene. In germline, CDR1 is SQVTM, CDR2 ANQGSEA. Variable domain in full (rest from reference TRBV29-1 and TRBJ1-2): SAVISQKPSRDICQRGTSLTIQCQVDSQVTMMFWYRQQPGQSLTLIATANQGSEATYESGFVIDKFPISRPNLTFSTLTVSNMSPEDSSIYLCSVWDRYYGYTFGSGTRLTVV.